This is a list of T cell receptor beta chains from one sample in a study of T-cell reconstitution after alpha-beta-depleted transplantation in children. MiXCR, run by TCRdb on the PCR reads, gives a single entry per CDR3 protein. This table holds roughly 350,000 distinct CDR3 sequences, approximately 10% found once. The input for sequencing was PBMCs from the stem cell graft donor, taken from the stem cell graft. The receptor source for this set is a human donor who donated a stem cell graft to a child with acute lymphoblastic leukemia. The CDR3 runs from the conserved cysteine through the conserved F or W. A D gene is named only where the DNA matches it firmly. Clone sizes are given selectively: once, few, many, or a class where the clone is expanded.

J: TRBJ2-7; D: -; V: TRBV15; size: -; CDR3: CATRSGNSHQSEQYF; DNA: TGTGCCACCAGGTCGGGTAACAGCCACCAGAGCGAGCAGTACTTC
J: TRBJ2-7; D: TRBD1; V: TRBV11-2; size: -; CDR3: CASSLVGTGESYEQYF; DNA: TGTGCCAGCAGCTTAGTCGGGACAGGCGAATCCTACGAGCAGTACTTC
J: TRBJ2-3; D: TRBD2; V: TRBV4-2; size: -; CDR3: CATKRGASTDTQYF; DNA: TGTGCCACCAAGCGGGGTGCTAGCACAGATACGCAGTATTTT
J: TRBJ2-1; D: TRBD2; V: TRBV12-3/TRBV12-4; size: few; CDR3: CASRPSGRAYNEQFF; DNA: TGTGCCAGCAGGCCCAGCGGGAGGGCTTACAATGAGCAGTTCTTC
J: TRBJ2-1; D: TRBD1; V: TRBV10-2; size: many; CDR3: CASSEFAGGRNNEQFF; DNA: TGCGCCAGCAGTGAATTCGCAGGGGGCCGAAACAATGAGCAGTTCTTC
J: TRBJ2-2; D: -; V: TRBV29-1; size: -; CDR3: CSVERVAPTGELFF; DNA: TGCAGCGTTGAAAGAGTGGCACCCACCGGGGAGCTGTTTTTT
J: TRBJ2-6; D: TRBD2; V: TRBV6-2/TRBV6-3; size: many; CDR3: CASSPSGSGANVLTF; DNA: TGTGCCAGCAGCCCTAGCGGCTCTGGGGCCAACGTCCTGACTTTC
J: TRBJ2-2; D: TRBD1; V: TRBV3-1; size: -; CDR3: CASSQRRGQGGGELFF; DNA: TGTGCCAGCAGCCAAAGAAGGGGACAGGGGGGCGGGGAGCTGTTTTTT
J: TRBJ1-5; D: -; V: TRBV18; size: -; CDR3: CASSLTSGRNQPQHF; DNA: TGTGCCAGCTCACTGACCTCGGGCCGCAATCAGCCCCAGCATTTT
J: TRBJ2-7; D: TRBD2; V: TRBV12-5; size: few; CDR3: CASGGLAEAYEQYF; DNA: TGTGCTAGTGGTGGACTAGCGGAGGCCTACGAGCAGTACTTC
J: TRBJ2-5; D: -; V: TRBV5-6; size: many; CDR3: CASTPFFLGGQETQYF; DNA: TGTGCCAGCACCCCTTTTTTCTTGGGGGGTCAAGAGACCCAGTACTTC
J: TRBJ2-7; D: TRBD2; V: TRBV12-3/TRBV12-4; size: few; CDR3: CASSLGPLAGTYEQYF; DNA: TGTGCCAGCAGCCTGGGCCCACTAGCGGGGACCTACGAGCAGTACTTC
J: TRBJ2-3; D: -; V: TRBV12-3/TRBV12-4; size: few; CDR3: CASADSSPDTQYF; DNA: TGTGCCAGCGCGGACAGTAGCCCAGATACGCAGTATTTT
J: TRBJ2-1; D: TRBD1; V: TRBV5-1; size: few; CDR3: CASSLEGQGLFF; DNA: TGCGCCAGCAGCTTGGAGGGACAGGGTTTATTCTTC
J: TRBJ2-2; D: TRBD1; V: TRBV2; size: -; CDR3: CACWPWTGGPGELFF; DNA: TGTGCCTGCTGGCCGTGGACAGGGGGCCCCGGGGAGCTGTTTTTT
J: TRBJ2-7; D: -; V: TRBV18; size: few; CDR3: CASSPETTYEQYF; DNA: TGTGCCAGCTCACCAGAGACTACCTACGAGCAGTACTTC
J: TRBJ2-1; D: -; V: TRBV20-1; size: -; CDR3: CSANPAGKGNEQFF; DNA: TGCAGTGCTAATCCCGCGGGCAAGGGCAATGAGCAGTTCTTC
J: TRBJ2-1; D: TRBD2; V: TRBV5-1; size: few; CDR3: CASSSVGAGGSYNEQFF; DNA: TGCGCCAGCAGCTCCGTCGGCGCGGGAGGTTCCTACAATGAGCAGTTCTTC
J: TRBJ2-7; D: -; V: TRBV7-2; size: -; CDR3: CASSLSLGVPYEQYF; DNA: TGTGCCAGCAGCTTAAGCCTAGGTGTTCCCTACGAGCAGTACTTC
J: TRBJ2-5; D: -; V: TRBV5-1; size: -; CDR3: CASSPDLKETQYF; DNA: TGCGCCAGCAGCCCCGACCTCAAAGAGACCCAGTACTTC
J: TRBJ2-3; D: TRBD2; V: TRBV20-1; size: once; CDR3: CSANTGTSGPTLKGSAADTQYF; DNA: TGCAGTGCTAATACCGGGACTAGCGGGCCCACTCTCAAAGGTTCCGCGGCAGATACGCAGTATTTT
J: TRBJ1-2; D: -; V: TRBV30; size: -; CDR3: CAWSGTGTGYGYTF; DNA: TGTGCCTGGAGTGGAACAGGGACCGGCTATGGCTACACCTTC
J: TRBJ2-7; D: TRBD2; V: TRBV12-3/TRBV12-4; size: few; CDR3: CASSFSTSGQYSYEQYF; DNA: TGTGCCAGCAGTTTCTCCACTAGCGGTCAATACTCCTACGAGCAGTACTTC
J: TRBJ2-5; D: TRBD2; V: TRBV7-9; size: -; CDR3: CASSLEVLAGGGETQYF; DNA: TGTGCCAGCAGCTTAGAAGTTTTGGCGGGAGGTGGAGAGACCCAGTACTTC
J: TRBJ1-6; D: -; V: TRBV15; size: few; CDR3: CATSIFKQPNSPLHF; DNA: TGTGCCACCAGCATCTTTAAGCAGCCTAATTCACCCCTCCACTTT
J: TRBJ2-3; D: TRBD1; V: TRBV24-1; size: -; CDR3: CATSDPGQGIDTQYF; DNA: TGTGCCACCAGTGATCCCGGACAGGGGATAGATACGCAGTATTTT
J: TRBJ1-2; D: -; V: TRBV6-5; size: few; CDR3: CASSSIQENYGYTF; DNA: TGTGCCAGCAGTTCCATACAGGAAAACTATGGCTACACCTTC
J: TRBJ2-3; D: -; V: TRBV7-3; size: few; CDR3: CASSLSPGAGDTQYF; DNA: TGTGCCAGCAGCTTAAGCCCGGGGGCGGGCGATACGCAGTATTTT
J: TRBJ1-2; D: -; V: TRBV5-6; size: -; CDR3: CASSPVSAYGYTF; DNA: TGTGCCAGCAGCCCAGTGTCGGCCTATGGCTACACCTTC
J: TRBJ2-7; D: -; V: TRBV4-3; size: few; CDR3: CASSQDKPTAAYEQYF; DNA: TGCGCCAGCAGCCAAGATAAACCGACAGCAGCCTACGAGCAGTACTTC
J: TRBJ2-7; D: -; V: TRBV20-1; size: few; CDR3: CSARDPAGYYSYEQYF; DNA: TGCAGTGCTAGAGACCCCGCAGGATATTACTCCTACGAGCAGTACTTC
J: TRBJ2-3; D: TRBD2; V: TRBV7-8; size: few; CDR3: CASSLMVASGGVEDTQYF; DNA: TGTGCCAGCAGCTTAATGGTGGCTAGCGGGGGGGTTGAAGATACGCAGTATTTT
J: TRBJ2-5; D: TRBD2; V: TRBV12-3/TRBV12-4; size: -; CDR3: CASIFRLAGTGRETQYF; DNA: TGTGCCAGCATCTTCCGCCTAGCGGGGACGGGACGGGAGACCCAGTACTTC
J: TRBJ1-1; D: -; V: TRBV19; size: few; CDR3: CASRWGLNTEAFF; DNA: TGTGCCAGTAGATGGGGACTTAACACTGAAGCTTTCTTT
J: TRBJ2-3; D: TRBD1; V: TRBV15; size: many; CDR3: CATSRSQGQGLDTQYF; DNA: TGTGCCACCAGCCGGAGCCAAGGACAGGGGTTGGATACGCAGTATTTT
J: TRBJ2-7; D: TRBD1; V: TRBV27; size: many; CDR3: CASSLSGTGGYEQYF; DNA: TGTGCCAGCAGTTTATCGGGGACAGGGGGTTACGAGCAGTACTTC
J: TRBJ2-1; D: -; V: TRBV7-9; size: -; CDR3: CASSQHERPNEQFF; DNA: TGTGCCAGCAGCCAGCATGAACGACCCAATGAGCAGTTCTTC
J: TRBJ2-1; D: TRBD2; V: TRBV20-1; size: few; CDR3: CSARSPGLAGGSSYNEQFF; DNA: TGCAGTGCTAGATCCCCCGGACTAGCGGGCGGTAGCTCCTACAATGAGCAGTTCTTC
J: TRBJ2-7; D: -; V: TRBV5-1; size: -; CDR3: CASSSGGLYYEQYF; DNA: TGCGCCAGCAGCTCAGGGGGACTGTACTACGAGCAGTACTTC
J: TRBJ2-5; D: -; V: TRBV7-2; size: -; CDR3: CASSFTRALGETQYF; DNA: TGTGCCAGCAGCTTCACGCGGGCCCTAGGAGAGACCCAGTACTTC
J: TRBJ2-7; D: TRBD1; V: TRBV5-1; size: few; CDR3: CASSPSGTGRYEQYF; DNA: TGCGCCAGCAGCCCCTCCGGGACAGGGCGCTACGAGCAGTACTTC
J: TRBJ2-1; D: -; V: TRBV6-1; size: few; CDR3: CASRAETAPVDEQFF; DNA: TGTGCCAGCAGAGCAGAGACAGCCCCGGTCGATGAGCAGTTCTTC
J: TRBJ2-5; D: TRBD2; V: TRBV11-2; size: -; CDR3: CASSSAARLATQETQYF; DNA: TGTGCCAGCAGCTCCGCAGCCCGACTAGCGACACAAGAGACCCAGTACTTC
J: TRBJ2-1; D: -; V: TRBV3-1; size: many; CDR3: CASSQRGESNEQFF; DNA: TGTGCCAGCAGCCAACGGGGTGAGAGCAATGAGCAGTTCTTC
J: TRBJ2-7; D: -; V: TRBV27; size: few; CDR3: CASTWQQGYEQYF; DNA: TGTGCCAGCACCTGGCAACAGGGTTACGAGCAGTACTTC